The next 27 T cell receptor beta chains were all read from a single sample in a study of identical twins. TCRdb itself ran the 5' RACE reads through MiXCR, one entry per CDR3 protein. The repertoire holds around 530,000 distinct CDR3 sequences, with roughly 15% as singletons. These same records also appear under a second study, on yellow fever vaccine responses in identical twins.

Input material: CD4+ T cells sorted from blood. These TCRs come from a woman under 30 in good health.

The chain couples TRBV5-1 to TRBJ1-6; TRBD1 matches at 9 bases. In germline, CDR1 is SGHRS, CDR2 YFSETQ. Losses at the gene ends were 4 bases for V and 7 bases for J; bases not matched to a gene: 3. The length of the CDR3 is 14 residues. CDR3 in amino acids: CASSRDRANSPLHF. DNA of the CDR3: TGCGCCAGCAGCCGGGACAGGGCCAATTCACCCCTCCACTTT. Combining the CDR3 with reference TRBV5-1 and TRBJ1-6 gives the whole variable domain KAGVTQTPRYLIKTRGQQVTLSCSPISGHRSVSWYQQTPGQGLQFLFEYFSETQRNKGNFPGRFSGRQFSNSRSEMNVSTLELGDSALYLCASSRDRANSPLHFGNGTRLTVT.

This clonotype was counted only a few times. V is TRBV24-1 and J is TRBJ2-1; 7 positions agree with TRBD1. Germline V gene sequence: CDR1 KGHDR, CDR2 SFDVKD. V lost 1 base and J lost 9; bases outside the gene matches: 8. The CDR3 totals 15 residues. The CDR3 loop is CATSDLKAGGSEQFF. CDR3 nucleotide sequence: TGTGCCACCAGTGATTTAAAGGCAGGGGGAAGTGAGCAGTTCTTC.

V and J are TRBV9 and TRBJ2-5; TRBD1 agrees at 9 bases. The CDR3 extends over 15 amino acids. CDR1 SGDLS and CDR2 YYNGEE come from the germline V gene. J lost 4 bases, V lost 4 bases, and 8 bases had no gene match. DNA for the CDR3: TGTGCCAGCAGCCCTGGGACAGGGTTACGAGAGACCCAGTACTTC. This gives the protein CASSPGTGLRETQYF.

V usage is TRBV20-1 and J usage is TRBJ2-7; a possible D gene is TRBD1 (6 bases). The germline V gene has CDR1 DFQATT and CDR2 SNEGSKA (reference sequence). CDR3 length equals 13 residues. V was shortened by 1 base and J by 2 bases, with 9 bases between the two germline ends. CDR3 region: CSARGDITYEQYF. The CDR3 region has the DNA TGCAGTGCTAGAGGGGACATCACCTACGAGCAGTACTTC.

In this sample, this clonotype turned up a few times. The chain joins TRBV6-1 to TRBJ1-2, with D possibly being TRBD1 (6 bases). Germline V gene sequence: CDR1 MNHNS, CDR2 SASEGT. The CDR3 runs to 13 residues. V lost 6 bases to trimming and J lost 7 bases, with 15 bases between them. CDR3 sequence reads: CASRTGFRGGYTF. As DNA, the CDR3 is TGTGCCAGCAGAACAGGGTTTAGGGGTGGCTACACCTTC.

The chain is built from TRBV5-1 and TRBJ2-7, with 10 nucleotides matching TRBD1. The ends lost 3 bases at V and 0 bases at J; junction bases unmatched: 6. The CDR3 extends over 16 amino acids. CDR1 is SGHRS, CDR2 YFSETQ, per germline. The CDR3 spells CASSSSGTGASYEQYF. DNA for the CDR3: TGCGCCAGCAGCTCCTCCGGGACAGGGGCCTCCTACGAGCAGTACTTC.

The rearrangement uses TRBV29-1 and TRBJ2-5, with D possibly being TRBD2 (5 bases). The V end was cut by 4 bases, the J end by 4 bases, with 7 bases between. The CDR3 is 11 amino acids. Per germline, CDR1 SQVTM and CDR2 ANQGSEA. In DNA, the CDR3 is TGCAGCGTTGGTGAGGGAGAGACCCAGTACTTC. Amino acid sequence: CSVGEGETQYF. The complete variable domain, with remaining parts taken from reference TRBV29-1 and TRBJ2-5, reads SAVISQKPSRDICQRGTSLTIQCQVDSQVTMMFWYRQQPGQSLTLIATANQGSEATYESGFVIDKFPISRPNLTFSTLTVSNMSPEDSSIYLCSVGEGETQYFGPGTRLLVL.

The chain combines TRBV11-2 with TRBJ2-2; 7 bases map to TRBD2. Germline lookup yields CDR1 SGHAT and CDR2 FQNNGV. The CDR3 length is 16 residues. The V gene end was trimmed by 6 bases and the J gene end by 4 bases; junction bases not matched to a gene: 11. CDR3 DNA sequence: TGTGCCAGCAGTCCTTCTAGCGGCCCGATCACCGGGGAGCTGTTTTTT. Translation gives CASSPSSGPITGELFF.

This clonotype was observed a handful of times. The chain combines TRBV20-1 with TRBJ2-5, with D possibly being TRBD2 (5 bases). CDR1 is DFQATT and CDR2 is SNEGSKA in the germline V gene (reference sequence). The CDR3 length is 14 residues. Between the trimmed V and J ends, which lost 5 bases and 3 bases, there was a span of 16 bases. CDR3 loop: CSAPRGWAEETQYF. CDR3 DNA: TGCAGTGCTCCCCGCGGGTGGGCGGAAGAGACCCAGTACTTC.

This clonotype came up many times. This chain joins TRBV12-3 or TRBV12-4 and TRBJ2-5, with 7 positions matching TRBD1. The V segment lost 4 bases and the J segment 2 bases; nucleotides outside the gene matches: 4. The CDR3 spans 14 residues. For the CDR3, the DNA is TGTGCCAGCAGTTGGGACAGATTGCAAGAGACCCAGTACTTC. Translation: CASSWDRLQETQYF.

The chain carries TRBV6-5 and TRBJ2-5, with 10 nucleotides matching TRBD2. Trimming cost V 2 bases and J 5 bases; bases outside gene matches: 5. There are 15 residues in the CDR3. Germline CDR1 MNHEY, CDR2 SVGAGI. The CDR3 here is CASSYSGGASETQYF. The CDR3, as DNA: TGTGCCAGCAGTTACAGCGGGGGGGCGTCTGAGACCCAGTACTTC.

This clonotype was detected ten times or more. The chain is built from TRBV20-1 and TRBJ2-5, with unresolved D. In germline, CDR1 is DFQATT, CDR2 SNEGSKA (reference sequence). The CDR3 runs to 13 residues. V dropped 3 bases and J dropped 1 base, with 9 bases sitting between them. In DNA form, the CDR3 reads TGCAGTGCTAGCAAAGGATCCCAAGAGACCCAGTACTTC. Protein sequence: CSASKGSQETQYF.

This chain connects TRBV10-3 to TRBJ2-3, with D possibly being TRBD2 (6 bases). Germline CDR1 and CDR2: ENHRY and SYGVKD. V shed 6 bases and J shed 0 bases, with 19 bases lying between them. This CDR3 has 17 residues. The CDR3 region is CAISGPSSDPSTDTQYF. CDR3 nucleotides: TGTGCCATCAGCGGCCCCTCTAGCGACCCGAGCACAGATACGCAGTATTTT.

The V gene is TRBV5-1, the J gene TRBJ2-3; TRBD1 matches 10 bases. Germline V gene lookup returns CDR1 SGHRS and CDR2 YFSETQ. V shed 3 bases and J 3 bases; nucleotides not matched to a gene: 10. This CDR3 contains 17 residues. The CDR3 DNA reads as TGCGCCAGCAGCTCCCGGGACAGGGGCCTCCGAACAGATACGCAGTATTTT. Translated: CASSSRDRGLRTDTQYF. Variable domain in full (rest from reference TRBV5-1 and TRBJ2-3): KAGVTQTPRYLIKTRGQQVTLSCSPISGHRSVSWYQQTPGQGLQFLFEYFSETQRNKGNFPGRFSGRQFSNSRSEMNVSTLELGDSALYLCASSSRDRGLRTDTQYFGPGTRLTVL.

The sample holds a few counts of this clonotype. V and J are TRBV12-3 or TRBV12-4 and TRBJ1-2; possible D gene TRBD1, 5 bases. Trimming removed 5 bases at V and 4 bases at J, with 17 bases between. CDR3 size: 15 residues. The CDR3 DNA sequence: TGTGCCAGCAGTCAACTGCCCGGGACCATCTATGGCTACACCTTC. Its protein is CASSQLPGTIYGYTF.

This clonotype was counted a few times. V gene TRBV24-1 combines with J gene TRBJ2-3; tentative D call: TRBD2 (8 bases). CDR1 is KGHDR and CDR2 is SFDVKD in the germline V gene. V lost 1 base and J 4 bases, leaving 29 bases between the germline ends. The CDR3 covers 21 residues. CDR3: CATSDFSRGRLAGTVSDTQYF. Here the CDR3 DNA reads TGTGCCACCAGTGATTTCTCTAGGGGGCGGCTAGCGGGTACCGTCTCAGATACGCAGTATTTT.

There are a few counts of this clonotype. The CDR3: CASSPRELGSSGANVLTF. The CDR3, as DNA: TGTGCCAGCAGTCCCAGGGAATTGGGGTCATCTGGGGCCAACGTCCTGACTTTC. V is TRBV12-3 or TRBV12-4 and J is TRBJ2-6; TRBD1 is a possible D gene (5 bases). The CDR3 length is 18 residues. The V and J ends lost 5 bases and 1 base respectively, with 18 bases between them.

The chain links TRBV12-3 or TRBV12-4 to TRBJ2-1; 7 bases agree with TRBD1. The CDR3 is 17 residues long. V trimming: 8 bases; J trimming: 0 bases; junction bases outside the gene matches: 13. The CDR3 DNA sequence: TGTGCCAGCTCTGGACAGGATCGAGGTAGCTCCTACAATGAGCAGTTCTTC. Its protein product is CASSGQDRGSSYNEQFF.

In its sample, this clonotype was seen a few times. CDR3: CASSQDYSRVAFF. The CDR3 DNA follows: TGTGCCAGCAGCCAAGATTATTCCAGGGTAGCTTTCTTT. The gene calls are TRBV3-1 and TRBJ1-1; tentatively, D is TRBD1 (5 bases). The CDR3 runs to 13 residues. The V gene lost 0 bases and the J gene lost 10 bases, with 12 bases spanning the gap. Per the germline V gene, CDR1 is LGHDT and CDR2 is YNNKEL (reference sequence).

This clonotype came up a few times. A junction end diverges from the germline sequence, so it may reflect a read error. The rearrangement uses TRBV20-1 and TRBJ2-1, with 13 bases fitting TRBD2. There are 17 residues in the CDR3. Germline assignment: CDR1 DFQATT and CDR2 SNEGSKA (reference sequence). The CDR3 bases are TGCTGTGCTAGAGAACTAGCGGGGGGGCCGGGATACAATGAGCAGTTCTTC. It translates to CCARELAGGPGYNEQFF.

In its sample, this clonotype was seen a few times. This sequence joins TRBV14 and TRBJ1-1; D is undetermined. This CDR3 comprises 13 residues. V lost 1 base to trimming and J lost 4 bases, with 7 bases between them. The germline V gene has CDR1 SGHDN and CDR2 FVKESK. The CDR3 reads CASSQAEATEAFF. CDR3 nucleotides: TGTGCCAGCAGCCAAGCTGAGGCCACTGAAGCTTTCTTT.

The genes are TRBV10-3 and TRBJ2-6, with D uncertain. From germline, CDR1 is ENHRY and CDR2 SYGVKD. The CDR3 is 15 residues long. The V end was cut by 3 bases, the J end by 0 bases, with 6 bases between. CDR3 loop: CAISDQISGANVLTF. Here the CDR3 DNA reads TGTGCCATCAGTGATCAGATCTCTGGGGCCAACGTCCTGACTTTC.

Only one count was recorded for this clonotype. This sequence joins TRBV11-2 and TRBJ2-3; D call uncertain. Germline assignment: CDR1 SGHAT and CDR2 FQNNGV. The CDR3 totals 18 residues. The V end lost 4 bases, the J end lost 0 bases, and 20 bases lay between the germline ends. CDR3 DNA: TGTGCCAGCAGCTCCCTCTTAGGCCCTCTTACTAGCACAGATACGCAGTATTTT. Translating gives CASSSLLGPLTSTDTQYF.

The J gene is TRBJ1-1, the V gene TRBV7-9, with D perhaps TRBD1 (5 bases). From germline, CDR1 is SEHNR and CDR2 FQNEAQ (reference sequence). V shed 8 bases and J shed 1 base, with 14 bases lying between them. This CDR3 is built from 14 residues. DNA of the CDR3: TGTGCCAGCGATAGGTCGGGGGGGAACACTGAAGCTTTCTTT. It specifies CASDRSGGNTEAFF.

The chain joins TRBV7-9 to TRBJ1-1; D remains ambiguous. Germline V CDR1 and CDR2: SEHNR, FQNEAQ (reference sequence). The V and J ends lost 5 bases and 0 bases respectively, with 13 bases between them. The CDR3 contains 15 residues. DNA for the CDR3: TGTGCCAGCAGCCCAAACAGCCGTTTGAACACTGAAGCTTTCTTT. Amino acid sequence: CASSPNSRLNTEAFF.

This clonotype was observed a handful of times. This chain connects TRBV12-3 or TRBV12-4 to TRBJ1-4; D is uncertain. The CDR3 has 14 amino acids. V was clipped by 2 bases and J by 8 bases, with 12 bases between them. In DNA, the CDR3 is TGTGCCAGCAGTTTAATTGGTTATCGGGAAAAACTGTTTTTT. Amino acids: CASSLIGYREKLFF.

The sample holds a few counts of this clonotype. The CDR3 DNA follows: TGTGCCAGCAGCCAAGCCCCCGGCGGGAGGCCCAGGACGTACACAGATACGCAGTATTTT. Protein sequence: CASSQAPGGRPRTYTDTQYF. V is TRBV3-1 and J is TRBJ2-3, with TRBD2 matching 8 bases. This CDR3 comprises 20 residues. Trimming took 1 base from V and 2 from J; bases not matched to a gene: 17. Germline V gene data show CDR1 as LGHDT and CDR2 as YNNKEL (reference sequence).